This T cell receptor (beta chain) was captured by sequencing in a study of T cells after yellow fever vaccination. Findings and limits, study-wide: Only a minor proportion of clonotypes was detected across both CD4 and CD8 compartments. Post-booster samples contained most primary-vaccination clones (nearly 98% CD4, about 90% CD8). Contaminants from the bulk population, in the form of abundant clonotypes, could be found in FACS-sorted repertoires.

The CDR3 runs 15 residues. V lost 4 bases and J lost 2, with 12 bases in between. The germline CDR1 and CDR2 sequences are MGHRA and YSYEKL. This clonotype occurred many times. Using its own MiXCR run on the 5' RACE reads, TCRdb lists one record per CDR3 protein. The repertoire holds 50,000 to 60,000 distinct CDR3 sequences, with 6.6% as singletons. The receptor comes from a man aged 18 to 29 who received the YFV17D yellow fever vaccine. This sample comprised CD8+ T cells not binding an NS4B(214-222) dextramer, sorted from PBMCs, obtained about 49 days after the first yellow fever vaccination. The chain uses TRBV4-1 and TRBJ2-1; D ambiguous. The CDR3 sequence is CASSRYWPPYNEQFF. CDR3 in DNA: TGCGCCAGCAGCCGTTACTGGCCCCCCTACAATGAGCAGTTCTTC.